This TCR beta chain appears in the sequencing data of a study of cytotoxic CD8 clonotypes in ibrutinib-treated CLL. Study context: There were, on average, approximately 260,000 productive templates and tens of thousands of productive rearrangements per sample. General study points: Clonality, elevated at ibrutinib response, dropped back toward baseline at progression.

Trimming left V 5 bases short and J 5 bases short, with 21 bases between. The CDR3 loop spans 16 amino acids. CDR1 and CDR2 from the germline V gene are SGHVS and FNYEAQ. As for this clone: The antigen remains undetermined.

Sequencing was performed with immunoSEQ multiplex PCR; in TCRdb, only in-frame clones are kept and a portion is missing. The data hold some 200,000 clones, with 79% observed a single time. The TCR sequence derives from a human donor with chronic lymphocytic leukemia. The chain links TRBV7-6 to TRBJ1-2, with D uncertain. The material sequenced was PBMCs, taken after 12 months of ibrutinib treatment. CDR3 nucleotide sequence: TGTGCCAGCAGCCCCGAGGTGGAGTCGGGCGGTTATGGCTACACCTTC. As protein: CASSPEVESGGYGYTF.